The clone carrying this T cell receptor (beta chain) was seen only a few times. The antigen remains undetermined. CDR3 length: 16 residues. Looked up from germline, CDR1 is SGHTA and CDR2 is FQGNSA. V was pared by 4 bases and J by 0 bases, with 4 bases of the junction left unmatched. The PCR ran on 60 Vbeta and 13 Jbeta primers. TCRdb keeps only in-frame clones here, not all; method: immunoSEQ multiplex PCR. The profile shows 130,000 to 150,000 clones, approximately 77% of them singletons. The sample belongs to a study of cytomegalovirus exposure and HLA in healthy donors. General study results and limits: Sequence variants that were highly shared formed a cluster that was likely a sequencing artifact. Compared with the roughly 700-donor mean, an Asian-associated ancestry cluster reportedly had fewer N-insertions, according to a later analysis. Rates of TCR association differed by HLA locus in a later analysis, with DRB1 highest and HLA-C lowest.

The chain is built from TRBV7-2 and TRBJ1-5; TRBD1 matches 9 bases. The sequence was obtained from a woman in her fifties or sixties in good health and CMV-seronegative. Material for sequencing was PBMCs. In DNA, the CDR3 is TGTGCCAGCAGCTCGGAGGGACAGGGTAGCAATCAGCCCCAGCATTTT. This codes for CASSSEGQGSNQPQHF.